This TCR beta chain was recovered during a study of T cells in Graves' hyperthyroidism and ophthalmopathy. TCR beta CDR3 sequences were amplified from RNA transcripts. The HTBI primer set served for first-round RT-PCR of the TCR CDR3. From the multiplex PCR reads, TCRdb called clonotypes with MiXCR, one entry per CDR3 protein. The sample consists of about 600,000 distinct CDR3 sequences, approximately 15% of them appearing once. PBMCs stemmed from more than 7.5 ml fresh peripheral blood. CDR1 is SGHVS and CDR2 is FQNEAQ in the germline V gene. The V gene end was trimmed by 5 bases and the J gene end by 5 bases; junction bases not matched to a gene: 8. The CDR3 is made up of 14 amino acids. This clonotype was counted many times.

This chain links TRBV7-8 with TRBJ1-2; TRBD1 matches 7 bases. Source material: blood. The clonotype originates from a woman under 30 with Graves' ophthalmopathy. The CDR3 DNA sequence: TGTGCCAGCAGCCAAAGGGACAGCAAATATGGCTACACCTTC. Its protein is CASSQRDSKYGYTF.